The rows below give T cell receptor beta chains drawn from one sample of a study of T cells after yellow fever vaccination. TCRdb recomputed calls from the 5' RACE reads with MiXCR, one row per CDR3 protein. Among roughly 70,000 distinct CDR3 sequences listed, around 7.3% were seen once. The sequenced sample was CD8+ T cells sorted from PBMCs, obtained on the day of the yellow fever booster vaccination. Every receptor here comes from a man aged 25-40 years who received the YFV17D yellow fever vaccine. Each CDR3 is given with its conserved first and last residue. D genes are given only for firm matches. Clone size is given for some rows only: seen once, a few or many times, or a class if the clone is expanded.

clone size	J gene	CDR3 length	V gene	D gene	CDR3 protein	CDR3 DNA
many	TRBJ2-3	13	TRBV23-1	TRBD2	CASPREGLRAQYF	TGCGCCAGCCCCCGGGAGGGCCTTCGGGCGCAGTATTTT
.	TRBJ1-4	14	TRBV4-1	TRBD1	CASNPGQGDEKLFF	TGCGCCAGCAATCCGGGACAGGGGGATGAAAAACTGTTTTTT
few	TRBJ2-3	16	TRBV11-2	.	CASSLYREPPGDTQYF	TGTGCCAGCAGCTTGTATCGGGAGCCCCCCGGAGATACGCAGTATTTT
many	TRBJ2-7	14	TRBV19	TRBD2	CASTRAGAPYEQYF	TGTGCCAGTACCCGAGCGGGAGCGCCCTACGAGCAGTACTTC
.	TRBJ2-7	13	TRBV20-1	.	CSGPRGGTYEQYF	TGCAGTGGTCCCAGGGGTGGAACCTACGAGCAGTACTTC
.	TRBJ2-2	12	TRBV20-1	.	CSASSEAGELFF	TGCAGTGCTAGCAGCGAGGCCGGGGAGCTGTTTTTT
.	TRBJ2-7	15	TRBV19	.	CASSMEGFGSYEQYF	TGTGCCAGTAGTATGGAGGGTTTCGGCTCCTACGAGCAGTACTTC
few	TRBJ2-3	15	TRBV15	.	CATSRVGVAEDTQYF	TGTGCCACCAGCAGAGTGGGGGTAGCCGAGGATACGCAGTATTTT
.	TRBJ2-5	13	TRBV9	TRBD1	CASTSDRVETQYF	TGTGCCAGCACGTCGGACAGGGTGGAGACCCAGTACTTC
.	TRBJ1-5	14	TRBV27	.	CASSFGGAGQPQHF	TGTGCCAGCAGTTTCGGGGGGGCAGGGCAGCCCCAGCATTTT
.	TRBJ1-4	14	TRBV6-1	TRBD1	CASSVRDRGEELFF	TGTGCCAGCAGCGTCCGGGACAGGGGTGAAGAACTGTTTTTT
many	TRBJ2-1	16	TRBV11-2	.	CASSSSLSGRYNEQFF	TGTGCCAGCAGCTCGTCCCTCAGCGGGCGATACAATGAGCAGTTCTTC
.	TRBJ2-7	12	TRBV5-1	.	CASSLGSSEQYF	TGCGCCAGCAGCTTGGGGTCTAGCGAGCAGTACTTC
few	TRBJ2-7	17	TRBV5-8	TRBD2	CASSPHYGAGVSYEQYF	TGTGCCAGCAGCCCCCATTATGGGGCGGGAGTGTCCTACGAGCAGTACTTC
.	TRBJ2-1	16	TRBV3-1	.	CACSKHGPGARGEQFF	TGTGCCTGCAGCAAACACGGCCCGGGGGCGCGGGGTGAGCAGTTCTTC
.	TRBJ1-2	14	TRBV25-1	.	CASSEEGYLSGYTF	TGTGCCAGCAGTGAAGAGGGGTATCTCTCTGGCTACACCTTC
.	TRBJ1-2	13	TRBV6-2/TRBV6-3	TRBD1	CASSRDSIYGYTF	TGTGCCAGCAGTAGGGACAGCATCTATGGCTACACCTTC
few	TRBJ1-1	12	TRBV15	.	CATSGSTPEAFF	TGTGCCACCAGCGGATCGACCCCTGAAGCTTTCTTT
many	TRBJ2-1	16	TRBV28	TRBD2	CASSPLASGVYNEQFF	TGTGCCAGCAGTCCCTTGGCTAGCGGGGTCTACAATGAGCAGTTCTTC
few	TRBJ2-1	14	TRBV18	.	CASSPGQGRQAQFF	TGTGCCAGCTCACCAGGGCAGGGCCGGCAGGCGCAGTTCTTC
.	TRBJ2-3	16	TRBV30	.	CAWTSHEDDSTDTQYF	TGTGCCTGGACCTCACATGAGGACGATAGCACAGATACGCAGTATTTT
few	TRBJ2-7	16	TRBV19	TRBD2	CASSMVSGSPSYEQYF	TGTGCCAGTAGTATGGTTAGCGGGAGCCCCTCCTACGAGCAGTACTTC
few	TRBJ2-1	13	TRBV5-4	TRBD1	CASSLGDRGEQFF	TGTGCCAGCAGCTTGGGGGACAGGGGTGAGCAGTTCTTC
.	TRBJ2-7	15	TRBV7-2	.	CASSSYVGNPPEQYF	TGTGCCAGCAGCTCCTATGTGGGGAACCCACCGGAGCAGTACTTC
few	TRBJ2-3	15	TRBV10-3	TRBD2	CATIGLAGAGDTQYF	TGTGCCACGATTGGGTTAGCGGGAGCGGGAGATACGCAGTATTTT
few	TRBJ2-3	15	TRBV7-2	TRBD2	CASSFSSGRTDTQYF	TGTGCCAGCAGCTTTTCCAGCGGGAGGACAGATACGCAGTATTTT
.	TRBJ2-3	15	TRBV23-1	.	CASSHTRGSTDTQYF	TGCGCCAGCAGTCACACCAGGGGCAGCACAGATACGCAGTATTTT
few	TRBJ2-1	14	TRBV12-3/TRBV12-4	TRBD2	CASSRLAGNNEQFF	TGTGCCAGCAGTAGACTAGCGGGCAACAATGAGCAGTTCTTC
.	TRBJ2-7	22	TRBV7-2	.	CASSNRDSSKGGGGGFFYEQYF	TGTGCCAGCAGCAACCGGGACAGCTCCAAAGGGGGGGGAGGGGGGTTCTTCTACGAGCAGTACTTC
few	TRBJ2-1	16	TRBV18	.	CASSSPGWGSYNEQFF	TGTGCCAGCTCCTCTCCGGGATGGGGTTCCTACAATGAGCAGTTCTTC
.	TRBJ1-4	15	TRBV7-8	.	CASSRQSTDNEKLFF	TGTGCCAGCAGCCGCCAAAGTACAGATAATGAAAAACTGTTTTTT
many	TRBJ2-1	13	TRBV5-5	.	CASSLGGFNEQFF	TGTGCCAGCAGCTTAGGTGGGTTCAATGAGCAGTTCTTC
.	TRBJ2-3	12	TRBV28	.	CASSSDSDTQYF	TGTGCCAGCAGCTCGGACAGCGATACGCAGTATTTT
.	TRBJ1-4	12	TRBV25-1	.	CASGGGGRKLFF	TGTGCCAGCGGCGGGGGGGGAAGAAAACTGTTTTTT
few	TRBJ2-1	15	TRBV9	TRBD2	CASSVDLAGGNEQFF	TGTGCCAGCAGCGTAGACCTAGCGGGAGGGAATGAGCAGTTCTTC
few	TRBJ1-2	15	TRBV5-6	TRBD1	CASSFEVTGVDGYTF	TGTGCCAGCAGCTTTGAGGTGACAGGGGTCGATGGCTACACCTTC
few	TRBJ2-1	15	TRBV18	TRBD2	CASSPAGGPYNEQFF	TGTGCCAGCTCGCCAGCGGGAGGCCCCTACAATGAGCAGTTCTTC
few	TRBJ2-1	15	TRBV28	.	CASSFSGLPNNEQFF	TGTGCCAGCAGTTTTTCAGGACTACCAAACAATGAGCAGTTCTTC
.	TRBJ2-2	17	TRBV7-8	.	CASSLDAGQLNTGELFF	TGTGCCAGCAGCTTAGATGCGGGGCAACTGAACACCGGGGAGCTGTTTTTT
few	TRBJ1-2	12	TRBV9	.	CASSVGLRGYTF	TGTGCCAGCAGCGTAGGTTTGAGGGGCTACACCTTC
.	TRBJ2-1	18	TRBV11-2	TRBD2	CASSRGGVSGLVGNEQFF	TGTGCCAGCAGCCGGGGGGGGGTTAGCGGGTTAGTGGGAAATGAGCAGTTCTTC
few	TRBJ2-4	13	TRBV12-3/TRBV12-4	TRBD2	CASSSGSLNIQYF	TGTGCCAGCAGTAGCGGGAGTTTGAACATTCAGTACTTC
many	TRBJ2-7	13	TRBV12-3/TRBV12-4	.	CASSLWRTYEQYF	TGTGCCAGCAGTTTGTGGAGGACCTACGAGCAGTACTTC
few	TRBJ2-3	14	TRBV5-5	.	CASSLPTDTDTQYF	TGTGCCAGCAGCCTCCCCACCGACACAGATACGCAGTATTTT